A single sample gave rise to the 28 T cell receptor beta chains below, sequenced in a study of shared clonotypes between healthy human individuals. Some clones are missing from TCRdb's copy, which holds only in-frame ones; the method was immunoSEQ multiplex PCR. The data contain around 1.5 million clones, 98% of them seen just once; the ten biggest clones take up 0.4% to 0.45%. Sequenced sample: naive CD4+ T cells sorted from blood. Subset reported: CD45RA+ positively selected. These receptors came from a man aged 25 to 45 in good health.

This clone appeared once. The gene calls are TRBV19 and TRBJ2-7, with D possibly TRBD2 on 8 matching bases. CDR3 length: 18 amino acids. Trimming took 2 bases from V and 5 from J, leaving 25 bases between them. Germline V gene data show CDR1 as LNHDA and CDR2 as SQIVND (reference sequence). The DNA of the CDR3 is TGTGCCAGTAGTATAAGGGGGCCGACTAAGCGGGAGACGGACGAGCAGTACTTC. Its translation: CASSIRGPTKRETDEQYF.

The gene calls are TRBV20-1 and TRBJ2-3, with TRBD2 matching over 10 bases. Germline CDR1 reads DFQATT; CDR2 reads SNEGSKA (reference sequence). The CDR3 has 11 amino acids. CDR3 DNA: TGCGCGGGACTAGCGTCAGATACGCAGTATTTT. It yields the protein CAGLASDTQYF.

The J gene is TRBJ2-7, the V gene TRBV5-4; perhaps D is TRBD1 or TRBD2 (5 bases each). V lost 6 bases, J lost 4 bases, and 17 bases lay in between. The length of the CDR3 is 14 residues. CDR1 and CDR2 (germline): SGHNT, YYREEE (reference sequence). The CDR3 loop reads CASTEGRRAYEQYF. CDR3 nucleotide sequence: TGTGCCAGCACCGAGGGACGCCGGGCGTACGAGCAGTACTTC.

The gene calls are TRBV23-1 and TRBJ2-3; 8 bases map to TRBD2. TRBV23-1 is identified as an open reading frame with a role that is uncertain. The CDR3 contains 20 residues. J was trimmed by 0 bases and V by 4 bases; bases with no gene match: 18. CDR3 nucleotide sequence: TGCGCCAGCAGTCTCGATCAGCGGGAGATTTTCCCGCATAGCACAGATACGCAGTATTTT. Amino acids: CASSLDQREIFPHSTDTQYF.

This rearrangement joins TRBV6-1 to TRBJ1-4; a weak D match, TRBD1 (5 bases). The V end was cut by 3 bases, the J end by 4 bases, with 12 bases between. CDR1 and CDR2 (germline): MNHNS, SASEGT. The CDR3 extends over 15 amino acids. CDR3 DNA sequence: TGTGCCAGCAGTGAGTGGTACGGGGGTAATGAAAAACTGTTTTTT. Its protein product is CASSEWYGGNEKLFF.

The chain employs TRBV2 and TRBJ1-2; 11 nucleotides match TRBD1. Germline V CDR1 and CDR2: SNHLY, FYNNEI. Trimming took 6 bases from V and 1 from J; bases not matched to a gene: 4. The CDR3 extends over 15 amino acids. CDR3 amino acids: CASREDRGLNYGYTF. The CDR3 DNA is TGTGCCAGCAGGGAGGACAGGGGGCTTAACTATGGCTACACCTTC.

The chain is built from TRBV14 and TRBJ2-7; no definite D call. V lost 5 bases to trimming and J lost 3 bases, with 11 bases between them. The CDR3 is 13 amino acids. Per the germline V gene, CDR1 is SGHDN and CDR2 is FVKESK. The chain's CDR3 is CASSSLDGYEQYF. The CDR3 nucleotides are TGTGCCAGCAGCTCGTTGGACGGCTACGAGCAGTACTTC.

This chain uses TRBV18 with TRBJ2-6, with D perhaps given as TRBD1 or TRBD2 (5 bases each). Trimming shortened V by 4 bases and J by 0 bases, and 19 bases separated the two germline ends. The CDR3 extends over 19 amino acids. The germline V gene encodes CDR1 KGHSH and CDR2 LQKENI. The CDR3 DNA reads TGTGCCAGCTCACTGGACGGGACGGGCAAGAGCTCTGGGGCCAACGTCCTGACTTTC. Protein sequence: CASSLDGTGKSSGANVLTF.

The rearrangement links TRBV7-9 to TRBJ1-2; 7 nucleotides agree with TRBD1. This CDR3 is 14 amino acids long. The V gene end was trimmed by 6 bases and the J gene end by 8 bases; junction bases not matched to a gene: 12. CDR1 is SEHNR and CDR2 is FQNEAQ in the germline V gene (reference sequence). CDR3 sequence reads: CASRGTGEGSGYTF. The CDR3, as DNA: TGTGCCAGCAGGGGAACAGGGGAAGGGAGCGGCTACACCTTC.

This chain uses TRBV11-3 with TRBJ2-3; either TRBD1 or TRBD2 may supply D (5 bases each). Between the trimmed V and J ends, which lost 5 bases and 2 bases, there was a span of 11 bases. The germline gives CDR1 SGHNT, CDR2 YENEEA. This CDR3 has 14 amino acids. Here the CDR3 reads CASSQGPNTDTQYF. DNA for the CDR3: TGTGCCAGCAGCCAGGGACCTAACACAGATACGCAGTATTTT.

The CDR3 coding sequence is TGTGCCAGCAGCGCCCTTCACGAGCAGTACTTC. It specifies CASSALHEQYF. The chain employs TRBV7-9 and TRBJ2-7; D gene uncertain. The CDR3 has 11 residues. The germline V gene has CDR1 SEHNR and CDR2 FQNEAQ (reference sequence). Between the trimmed V and J ends, which lost 5 bases and 5 bases, there was a span of 7 bases.

DNA for the CDR3: TGTGCCAGCAGCCTAGGGATAGGCTCGGAGTCCGGGTACACCTTC. It encodes CASSLGIGSESGYTF. The chain employs TRBV14 and TRBJ1-2; D remains unclear. Trimming took 4 bases from V and 11 from J, leaving 23 bases between them. CDR3 length: 15 residues. Per germline, CDR1 SGHDN and CDR2 FVKESK.

Details on this clone: Other DNA variants within this sample encode the same CDR3. The chain is built from TRBV5-1 and TRBJ2-1; D remains ambiguous. Trimming shortened V by 7 bases and J by 0 bases, and 11 bases separated the two germline ends. The CDR3 extends over 14 amino acids. Germline V gives CDR1 SGHRS, CDR2 YFSETQ. The CDR3 sequence is CASSRVSSYNEQFF. The CDR3 nucleotides are TGCGCCAGCTCACGGGTTAGCTCCTACAATGAGCAGTTCTTC. The variable domain in full, completed from reference TRBV5-1 and TRBJ2-1, reads KAGVTQTPRYLIKTRGQQVTLSCSPISGHRSVSWYQQTPGQGLQFLFEYFSETQRNKGNFPGRFSGRQFSNSRSEMNVSTLELGDSALYLCASSRVSSYNEQFFGPGTRLTVL.

This clone has only one observation. The chain recombines TRBV18 with TRBJ2-3; possible D gene TRBD1, 5 bases. The V end was cut by 6 bases, the J end by 4 bases, with 11 bases between. CDR3 length: 13 residues. Germline values: CDR1 KGHSH, CDR2 LQKENI. The CDR3 loop reads CASSPARADTQYF. The CDR3 DNA sequence: TGTGCCAGCTCTCCCGCCAGGGCAGATACGCAGTATTTT. The full variable domain, its missing parts supplied by reference TRBV18 and TRBJ2-3, is NAGVMQNPRHLVRRRGQEARLRCSPMKGHSHVYWYRQLPEEGLKFMVYLQKENIIDESGMPKERFSAEFPKEGPSILRIQQVVRGDSAAYFCASSPARADTQYFGPGTRLTVL.

The J gene is TRBJ2-5, the V gene TRBV9, with 11 bases matching TRBD2. Matching the DNA end better, TRBJ2-7 makes the J call doubtful. CDR3 size: 14 residues. CDR1 and CDR2 (germline): SGDLS, YYNGEE. The CDR3 nucleotides read TGTGCCAGCAGCGTAACTAGCGGGAGCTACGAGCAGTACTTC. The encoded protein is CASSVTSGSYEQYF.

The rearrangement joins TRBV4-1 to TRBJ2-2; D is possibly TRBD1 or TRBD2 (5 bases each). V was clipped by 0 bases and J by 0 bases, with 14 bases between them. The CDR3 contains 18 residues. Looked up from germline, CDR1 is MGHRA and CDR2 is YSYEKL. The CDR3: CASSQDGRDVANTGELFF. CDR3 sequence (DNA): TGCGCCAGCAGCCAAGATGGCCGGGACGTTGCGAACACCGGGGAGCTGTTTTTT.

This sequence joins TRBV9 and TRBJ2-1; 9 positions match TRBD2. Germline CDR1 and CDR2: SGDLS and YYNGEE. This CDR3 has 16 residues. V lost 1 base and J lost 7; bases outside the gene matches: 9. CDR3 DNA sequence: TGTGCCAGCAGCGTAATCGCTAGCGGGATAGTGAATGAGCAGTTCTTC. It is translated as CASSVIASGIVNEQFF.

V is TRBV28 and J is TRBJ2-7, with 10 bases aligning to TRBD1. This CDR3 has 14 amino acids. Germline CDR1 reads MDHEN; CDR2 reads SYDVKM. With 6 bases clipped from V and 1 base from J, the junction kept 3 bases outside the gene matches. DNA of the CDR3: TGTGCCAGCAGCGACAGGGGGCGTTCCTACGAGCAGTACTTC. Translated: CASSDRGRSYEQYF.

V is TRBV28 and J is TRBJ2-2; D may match TRBD1 or TRBD2 (5 bases each). The CDR3 covers 12 residues. V shed 7 bases and J shed 4 bases, with 7 bases lying between them. In germline, CDR1 is MDHEN, CDR2 SYDVKM. The CDR3 DNA reads as TGTGCCAGCATAGGGACCACCGGGGAGCTGTTTTTT. The encoded protein is CASIGTTGELFF. Supplemented by reference TRBV28 and TRBJ2-2, the full variable domain reads DVKVTQSSRYLVKRTGEKVFLECVQDMDHENMFWYRQDPGLGLRLIYFSYDVKMKEKGDIPEGYSVSREKKERFSLILESASTNQTSMYLCASIGTTGELFFGEGSRLTVL.

The V and J genes are TRBV28 and TRBJ2-5; TRBD1 might be the D (6 bases). Germline V lookup: CDR1 MDHEN, CDR2 SYDVKM. V lost 3 bases to trimming and J lost 5 bases, with 13 bases between them. The CDR3 runs 14 residues. The CDR3 DNA reads TGTGCCAGCAGTTTTCAATGGGGGCAGGAGACCCAGTACTTC. As protein: CASSFQWGQETQYF.

The CDR3 sequence: CASALGPSKQYF. CDR3 sequence (DNA): TGTGCTAGTGCCCTGGGCCCCTCCAAGCAGTACTTC. J is TRBJ2-7 and V is TRBV12-5; D remains unclear. Trimming stripped 7 bases from V and 8 bases from J, with 15 bases between. The CDR3 covers 12 residues. The germline V gene encodes CDR1 LGHNT and CDR2 FRNRAP.

Here the CDR3 reads CASSEGPIGSGLTNEKLFF. DNA of the CDR3: TGCGCCAGCAGTGAGGGTCCCATTGGGTCAGGGCTGACTAATGAAAAACTGTTTTTT. This chain uses TRBV10-2 with TRBJ1-4, with D possibly TRBD1 on 5 matching bases. Per the germline V gene, CDR1 is WSHSY and CDR2 is SAAADI. The V end lost 2 bases, the J end lost 2 bases, and 21 bases lay between the germline ends. This CDR3 is built from 19 residues.

This clone was found once. Distinct nucleotide sequences in the sample also encode this CDR3. The chain joins TRBV11-2 to TRBJ2-1; possibly TRBD2 for D (5 bases). The germline V gene has CDR1 SGHAT and CDR2 FQNNGV. The CDR3 spans 13 residues. V lost 0 bases and J lost 7, with 7 bases in between. This chain's CDR3 is CASSLDLANEQFF. The CDR3 DNA is TGTGCCAGCAGCTTAGACCTAGCTAATGAGCAGTTCTTC.

The gene calls are TRBV6-4 and TRBJ2-3; perhaps TRBD2 as D (6 bases). Germline V gene sequence: CDR1 MRHNA, CDR2 SNTAGT. The CDR3 sequence is 15 residues long. V was clipped by 6 bases and J by 2 bases, with 15 bases between them. The CDR3 is CASSINAGFTDTQYF. The CDR3 region has the DNA TGTGCCAGCAGCATCAATGCGGGATTCACAGATACGCAGTATTTT.

The V gene is TRBV27, the J gene TRBJ2-2; D may match TRBD1 or TRBD2 (6 bases each). The CDR3 spans 14 residues. Germline V gene lookup returns CDR1 MNHEY and CDR2 SMNVEV (reference sequence). The V gene lost 6 bases and the J gene lost 4 bases, with 12 bases spanning the gap. The CDR3 nucleotides read TGTGCCAGCAGACCCACGGGGGCCACCGGGGAGCTGTTTTTT. This gives the protein CASRPTGATGELFF.

The chain joins TRBV7-2 to TRBJ1-4, with 8 bases identical to TRBD1. Germline values: CDR1 SGHTA, CDR2 FQGNSA. CDR3 length: 14 amino acids. Trimming took 2 bases from V and 9 from J; bases not matched to a gene: 5. The CDR3 coding sequence is TGTGCCAGCAGCTTAATCAGGGGGCAGCAAAAACTGTTTTTT. Protein: CASSLIRGQQKLFF.

This clone appeared a single time. This chain connects TRBV19 to TRBJ2-7; 8 bases match TRBD1. CDR3 length: 14 residues. V lost 6 bases, J lost 0 bases, and 4 bases stayed unmatched. The germline gives CDR1 LNHDA, CDR2 SQIVND (reference sequence). The CDR3 spells CASSRQGSSYEQYF. As DNA, the CDR3 is TGTGCCAGTAGCAGACAGGGGAGCTCCTACGAGCAGTACTTC.

This chain uses TRBV9 with TRBJ1-2; 8 nucleotides line up with TRBD1. V lost 2 bases to trimming and J lost 4 bases; unmatched junction nucleotides: 7. The CDR3 sequence is 15 residues long. Germline-derived CDR1 and CDR2 are SGDLS and YYNGEE. The CDR3 sequence is CASSVGSGGGYGYTF. CDR3 bases: TGTGCCAGCAGCGTTGGGTCAGGGGGCGGCTATGGCTACACCTTC.